Shown below are 13 T cell receptor beta chains from a single sample sequenced in a study of T cell repertoires in cytomegalovirus infection. In TCRdb, the reads were re-called with MiXCR into one record per CDR3 protein. The data contain about 680,000 distinct CDR3 sequences, roughly a quarter of them singletons. What was sequenced was CD8+ T cells from PBMCs. The receptors here all came from a human donor in good health (CMV status not recorded). Some clones in this sample may be carry-over from other donors' samples.

This clonotype was seen just once. A read error is possible here, since a much larger clone lies one base away. The CDR3 is CTSSSAPNEQYV. CDR3 DNA sequence: TGTACCAGCAGCTCAGCCCCCAACGAGCAGTACGTC. V and J are TRBV7-8 and TRBJ2-7; no firm D call. The CDR3 has 12 residues. The germline CDR1 and CDR2 sequences are SGHVS and FQNEAQ.

This clonotype was seen only a few times. The chain is built from TRBV6-2 or TRBV6-3 and TRBJ1-2; 10 bases are a match to TRBD1. Germline values: CDR1 MNHEY, CDR2 SVGEGT. The J segment lost 4 bases and the V segment lost 2 bases, leaving 10 bases of the junction unmatched. The CDR3 has 17 amino acids. Here the CDR3 reads CASSYLDGTGEGYGYTF. CDR3 DNA: TGTGCCAGCAGTTACCTTGATGGGACAGGGGAAGGCTATGGCTACACCTTC.

The rearrangement joins TRBV7-8 to TRBJ2-1; TRBD1 matches at 11 bases. The CDR3 totals 16 residues. CDR1 and CDR2 (germline): SGHVS, FQNEAQ. The junction had 12 bases not matched to a gene; V was cut back by 5 bases and J by 9 bases. The CDR3 region is CASSVPGQGAGAEQFF. In DNA, the CDR3 is TGTGCCAGCAGCGTACCAGGACAGGGGGCGGGTGCTGAGCAGTTCTTC.

This clonotype was counted a few times. The chain carries TRBV28 and TRBJ2-2, with D possibly matching TRBD1 (6 bases). Trimming left V 4 bases short and J 4 bases short, with 7 bases between. Per the germline V gene, CDR1 is MDHEN and CDR2 is SYDVKM. The CDR3 totals 13 residues. The CDR3 bases are TGTGCCAGCAGTTGGGGGCCCACCGGGGAGCTGTTTTTT. It encodes CASSWGPTGELFF.

With respect to this clonotype: Its ends do not fully match the called genes, so a read error is possible. The chain employs TRBV27 and TRBJ2-1; the match to TRBD1 covers 7 bases. From germline, CDR1 is MNHEY and CDR2 SMNVEV (reference sequence). The CDR3 has 13 residues. The CDR3 sequence is CTSSRDSINEQFF. CDR3 nucleotide sequence: TGTACCAGCAGCAGGGACAGCATTAATGAGCAGTTCTTC.

V usage is TRBV29-1 and J usage is TRBJ2-1, with 9 nucleotides matching TRBD1. CDR3 length equals 13 residues. Losses at the gene ends were 6 bases for V and 7 bases for J; bases not matched to a gene: 7. The germline V gene encodes CDR1 SQVTM and CDR2 ANQGSEA. CDR3 coding DNA: TGCAGCGTGACAGGGGGATTTGTAAATGAGCAGTTCTTC. Translating it yields CSVTGGFVNEQFF.

This clonotype was detected ten times or more. V gene TRBV7-9 combines with J gene TRBJ2-3; D is unclear. Trimming took 4 bases from V and 4 from J, leaving 15 bases between them. This CDR3 region has 15 residues. Per the germline V gene, CDR1 is SEHNR and CDR2 is FQNEAQ (reference sequence). Here the CDR3 DNA reads TGTGCCAGCAGCTCACAGACCTCCCGACCAGATACGCAGTATTTT. Amino acid sequence: CASSSQTSRPDTQYF.

This clonotype has more than one count but fewer than ten. The rearrangement links TRBV7-4 to TRBJ2-5; D is uncertain. V gave up 5 bases and J gave up 0 bases, with 13 bases separating them. Germline CDR1 reads SGHVT; CDR2 reads SQSDAQ. This CDR3 is built from 15 residues. The CDR3 is CASSLGSGNQETQYF. The CDR3 bases are TGTGCCAGCAGCCTAGGGTCGGGCAACCAAGAGACCCAGTACTTC. The whole variable domain, filled in from reference TRBV7-4 and TRBJ2-5, reads GAGVSQSPRYKVAKRGRDVALRCDSISGHVTLYWYRQTLGQGSEVLTYSQSDAQRDKSGRPSGRFSAERPERSVSTLKIQRTEQGDSAVYLCASSLGSGNQETQYFGPGTRLLVL.

The chain has TRBV20-1 and TRBJ2-2; D gene unclear. CDR1 is DFQATT, CDR2 SNEGSKA, per germline (reference sequence). The CDR3 spans 13 residues. Trimming cost V 2 bases and J 2 bases, with 6 bases left between them. The CDR3 region has the DNA TGCAGTGCTAGACCCTCAAACACCGGGGAGCTGTTTTTT. Its translation: CSARPSNTGELFF.

This clonotype was observed at least ten times. This sequence joins TRBV7-9 and TRBJ2-7, with no clear D. The V gene lost 5 bases and the J gene lost 0 bases, with 20 bases spanning the gap. Germline V gives CDR1 SEHNR, CDR2 FQNEAQ (reference sequence). This CDR3 is 17 amino acids long. The CDR3 reads CASSHLSTDFFSYEQYF. The CDR3 nucleotides are TGTGCCAGCAGCCACCTTTCCACAGACTTTTTCTCCTACGAGCAGTACTTC.

CDR3 amino acids: CASSRKGSLRGNTEAFF. DNA of the CDR3: TGTGCCAGCAGCCGAAAGGGGAGTTTGAGGGGGAACACTGAAGCTTTCTTT. V usage is TRBV14 and J usage is TRBJ1-1, with D possibly being TRBD1 (5 bases). The CDR3 covers 17 residues. Germline assignment: CDR1 SGHDN and CDR2 FVKESK. Between the trimmed V and J ends, which lost 4 bases and 1 base, there was a span of 19 bases.

The genes are TRBV20-1 and TRBJ1-2, with D maybe TRBD1 (6 bases). The V and J ends lost 0 bases and 8 bases respectively, with 16 bases between them. CDR3 length: 14 amino acids. CDR1 is DFQATT, CDR2 SNEGSKA, per germline (reference sequence). CDR3 bases: TGCAGTGCTAGAGATCGCGGGGGCGCATACGGCTACACCTTC. Residues: CSARDRGGAYGYTF.

In the case of this clonotype: This clone may be a read error of a much larger clone one base away. V gene TRBV7-2 combines with J gene TRBJ2-3; 10 positions agree with TRBD1. CDR1 and CDR2 (germline): SGHTA, FQGNSA. The CDR3 covers 15 residues. CDR3 nucleotides: TGTGCCAACAGCCCACCGGGACAGGGGTCAGATACGCAGTATTTT. Translated, it gives CANSPPGQGSDTQYF.